This record covers a single TCR beta chain. This CDR3 has 15 residues. Germline V gene sequence: CDR1 MNHEY, CDR2 SVGAGI. V lost 6 bases to trimming and J lost 2 bases, with 11 bases between them. The data stem from a study of blood T cell repertoires in COVID-19. Study in general: Samples representing acute and convalescent COVID-19 were sourced from the United States, Italy and Spain. PBMCs, B-cell-depleted T cells, or T cells were the source of the cDNA or gDNA that made up the material.

In the original workflow: Researchers report that nucleated cell counts were estimated from reference gene primer amplification. Measured with immunoSEQ multiplex PCR; TCRdb has only the in-frame clones, and not every one. The V and J calls and the clone size are those of that table, but D and trimming were determined from the DNA. This table holds roughly 380,000 clones, roughly 77% found once. The receptor was derived from a human donor with acute or convalescent COVID-19. The donor label of this sample is uncertain. Sequencing was carried out using peripheral blood. V usage is TRBV6-5 and J usage is TRBJ2-6, with a tentative D call TRBD1 (5 bases). The CDR3 loop reads CASSAGQAGANVLTF. The CDR3 DNA reads TGTGCCAGCAGCGCAGGGCAGGCTGGGGCCAACGTCCTGACTTTC.